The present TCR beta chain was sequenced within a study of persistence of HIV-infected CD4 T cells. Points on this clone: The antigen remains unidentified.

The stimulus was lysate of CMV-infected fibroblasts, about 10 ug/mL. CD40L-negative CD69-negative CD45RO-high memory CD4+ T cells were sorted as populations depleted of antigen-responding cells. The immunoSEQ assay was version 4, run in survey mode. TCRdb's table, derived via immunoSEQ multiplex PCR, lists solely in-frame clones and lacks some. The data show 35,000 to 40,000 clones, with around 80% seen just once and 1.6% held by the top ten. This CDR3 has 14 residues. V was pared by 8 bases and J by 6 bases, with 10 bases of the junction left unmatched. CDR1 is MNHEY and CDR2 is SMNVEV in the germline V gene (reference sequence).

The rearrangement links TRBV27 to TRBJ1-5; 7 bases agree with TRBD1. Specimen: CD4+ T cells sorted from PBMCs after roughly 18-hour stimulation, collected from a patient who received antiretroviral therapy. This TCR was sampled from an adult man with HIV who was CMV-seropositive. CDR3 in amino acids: CASAQGGPGQPQHF. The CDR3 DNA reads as TGTGCCAGCGCCCAGGGGGGGCCAGGTCAGCCCCAGCATTTT.